This T cell receptor beta chain was identified in a study of blood T cell repertoires in COVID-19. Study as a whole: Specimens from acute and convalescent COVID-19 originated in the United States, Italy and Spain.

Germline CDR1 reads MNHNY; CDR2 reads SVGAGI (reference sequence). Trimming cost V 4 bases and J 7 bases; bases outside gene matches: 10. The CDR3 sequence is 15 residues long. Source study methods: Reference gene primer amplification in the assay estimated nucleated cell counts. Method: immunoSEQ multiplex PCR; TCRdb's copy keeps in-frame clones and lacks some. V and J calls and clone size are as listed in that table; D and trimming were resolved from the DNA. This sample carries hundreds of thousands of clones, around 90% of them seen once, and the ten largest clones take 2.5% to 3.5%. This clone was seen once.

The chain carries TRBV6-6 and TRBJ1-2, with 9 bases identical to TRBD1. Sequencing was performed on peripheral blood. This clonotype was obtained from a woman aged 30 to 39 with COVID-19, enrolled during active disease. As DNA, the CDR3 is TGTGCCAGCAGTTTACACCCGGGACAGGGCTTTGGCTACACCTTC. It translates to CASSLHPGQGFGYTF.